Listed below are T cell receptor beta chains from one sample, sequenced in a study of T cell responses to AZD1222 COVID-19 vaccine. Clones were sequenced by immunoSEQ multiplex PCR, and TCRdb holds only the in-frame ones, with some missing. The sample carries under 110,000 clones, less than 95% recorded once. The specimen was peripheral blood, collected on day 0 of AZD1222 vaccination. These receptors all come from an adult in good health. CDR3s include the opening cysteine and the closing phenylalanine or tryptophan. D genes are given only for firm matches. A clone size is listed for some rows: how often the clone was seen (once, few, many), or a class if it is expanded.

TRBV19	TRBJ1-5	NA	NA	CASSIVAAGANQPQHF	TGTGCCAGTAGTATAGTTGCGGCAGGGGCTAATCAGCCCCAGCATTTT
TRBV19	TRBJ1-1	NA	NA	CASSMILNTEAFF	TGTGCCAGTAGTATGATCCTGAACACTGAAGCTTTCTTT
TRBV5-4	TRBJ1-1	NA	NA	CASSLAKKTDNTEAFF	TGTGCCAGCAGCTTGGCTAAAAAGACAGACAACACTGAAGCTTTCTTT
TRBV10-3	TRBJ1-6	TRBD1	NA	CAIRERTGDLNSPLHF	TGTGCCATCAGGGAGAGGACAGGGGATCTTAATTCACCCCTCCACTTT
TRBV3-1/TRBV3-2	TRBJ2-5	NA	NA	CASSPTRETQYF	TGTGCCAGCAGCCCGACTAGAGAGACCCAGTACTTC
TRBV6-5	TRBJ2-4	NA	NA	CASSPSVAKNIQYF	TGTGCCAGCAGTCCCTCAGTAGCCAAAAACATTCAGTACTTC
TRBV5-4	TRBJ2-1	NA	once	CASSLAQRGGQFF	TGTGCCAGCAGCTTGGCCCAGAGAGGGGGGCAGTTCTTC
TRBV10-3	TRBJ1-2	NA	NA	CATPTGTASYGYTF	TGTGCCACCCCGACCGGCACGGCCTCCTATGGCTACACCTTC
TRBV19	TRBJ1-5	TRBD1	NA	CASSMDRVGSNQPQHF	TGTGCCAGTAGTATGGACAGGGTTGGAAGCAATCAGCCCCAGCATTTT
TRBV28	TRBJ1-1	NA	once	CASSLRDEAFF	TGTGCCAGCAGTTTGCGTGATGAAGCTTTCTTT
TRBV5-1	TRBJ1-6	NA	NA	CASSRTDRSNSPLHF	TGCGCCAGCAGCCGGACCGACAGGTCCAATTCACCCCTCCACTTT
TRBV5-1	TRBJ1-2	NA	once	CASSSQTGFSGYTF	TGCGCCAGCAGCTCCCAAACAGGGTTCTCTGGCTACACCTTC
TRBV6-4	TRBJ1-6	NA	few	CASSVGAGESSPLHF	TGTGCCAGCAGTGTCGGGGCAGGGGAAAGTTCACCCCTCCACTTT
TRBV15	TRBJ2-5	NA	NA	CATNQGYSRQETQYF	TGTGCCACCAACCAGGGGTACTCACGCCAAGAGACCCAGTACTTC